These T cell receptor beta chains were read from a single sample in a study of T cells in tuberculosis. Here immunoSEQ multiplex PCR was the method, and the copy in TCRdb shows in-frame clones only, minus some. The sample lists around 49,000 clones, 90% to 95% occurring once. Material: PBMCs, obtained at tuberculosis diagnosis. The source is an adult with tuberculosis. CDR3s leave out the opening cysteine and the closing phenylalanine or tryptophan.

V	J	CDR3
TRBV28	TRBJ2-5	ASSLQKTGEETQY
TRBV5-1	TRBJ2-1	ASSGLAANEQF
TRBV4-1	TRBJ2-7	ASSAQTGTSYEQY
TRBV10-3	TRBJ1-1	AISDYQGAANTEAF
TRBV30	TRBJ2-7	AWSSGTSGRTGPYEQY
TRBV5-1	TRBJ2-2	ASAIAGMIAGELF
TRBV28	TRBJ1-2	ASSTGMRGYT
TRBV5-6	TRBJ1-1	ASSLRQLNPEAF
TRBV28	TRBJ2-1	ASSPQWEQF
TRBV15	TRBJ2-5	ATSRDLDQIGGETQY
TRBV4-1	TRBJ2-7	ASSQEPAGAPYEQY
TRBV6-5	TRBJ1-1	ASSFGQMNTEAF
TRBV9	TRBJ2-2	ASSVPAGTSLTGELF
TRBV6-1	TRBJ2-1	ASREDTSGSSNGEQF
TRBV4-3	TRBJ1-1	ASSHLAQGVAEAF
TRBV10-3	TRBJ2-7	AITPTGGRGNEQY
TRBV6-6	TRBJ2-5	ASKGVQETQY
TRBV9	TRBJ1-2	ASSVATSPIYGYT